This T cell receptor beta chain is from a study of control samples from healthy donors and cancer patients. Assay: immunoSEQ multiplex PCR; the TCRdb copy retains only in-frame clones and omits some. The profile shows 90,000 to 95,000 clones, about 82% of them singletons. The specimen sequenced was blood. The clonotype comes from a man aged 25-45 years in good health.

CDR3 nucleotide sequence: TGCAGCGCCTTCGGGGGCAGCCAAGAGACCCAGTACTTC. It translates to CSAFGGSQETQYF. This rearrangement joins TRBV29-1 to TRBJ2-5; tentatively, D is TRBD1 or TRBD2 (6 bases each). Germline V lookup: CDR1 SQVTM, CDR2 ANQGSEA. The V end lost 7 bases, the J end lost 1 base, and 13 bases lay between the germline ends. This CDR3 contains 13 residues.